The text below deals with one T cell receptor (beta chain). The CDR3 consists of 16 residues. Germline V CDR1 and CDR2: SGHKS, YYEKEE (reference sequence). The ends lost 0 bases at V and 6 bases at J; junction bases unmatched: 7. The sample originates from a study of blood T cell repertoires in COVID-19. Authors' processing steps: Reference gene primer amplification in the assay estimated nucleated cell counts. Here immunoSEQ multiplex PCR was the method, and the copy in TCRdb shows in-frame clones only, minus some. V, J and clone size are taken as reported in that table, and D and trimming were inferred from the DNA itself. The sample holds around 300,000 clones, 85% to 90% seen once.

This receptor was taken from a woman aged 18-30 years who had recovered from COVID-19. The chain combines TRBV5-5 with TRBJ2-1; 9 bases fit TRBD2. Material for sequencing was PBMCs or T cells enriched from blood (not recorded which). The CDR3 DNA is TGTGCCAGCAGCTTGGATATTCTAGCGGGGATCAATGAGCAGTTCTTC. This codes for CASSLDILAGINEQFF.